The subject of this entry is one T cell receptor (beta chain). What it recognizes is unknown. CDR3 size: 11 residues. Trimming cost V 8 bases and J 10 bases, with 14 bases left between them. From germline, CDR1 is MGHRA and CDR2 YSYEKL. This entry comes from a study of T cell repertoires in ileal Crohn's disease. The wider study: About half received postoperative treatment, approximately 12 with thiopurines and 15 to 20 anti-TNF. Findings and caveats of the study: Mucosal expansions were suggested to be mainly CD8 T cells. All patients with clonality above 26.8% had endoscopic recurrence.

This table comes from immunoSEQ multiplex PCR, and its TCRdb copy is limited to in-frame clones, with some not included. The sample holds over 7,500 clones, over 65% seen once. This chain connects TRBV4-1 to TRBJ1-2; D might be TRBD1 (6 bases). The sequenced sample consisted of ileal tissue. This clonotype originated in an adult with Crohn's disease. The CDR3 DNA reads TGCGCCAGCGCACAGGGTTTCGTCTACACCTTC. This encodes CASAQGFVYTF.